This T cell receptor beta chain is from a study of blood T cell repertoires in COVID-19. The assay was immunoSEQ multiplex PCR, and TCRdb's table has in-frame clones only and misses some. The repertoire has about 97,000 clones, more than 90% of them found once; the top ten carry approximately 2%. The CDR3 is made up of 14 amino acids. The V gene lost 4 bases and the J gene lost 3 bases, with 13 bases spanning the gap. CDR1 is SGHNT, CDR2 YYREEE, per germline (reference sequence). V and J are TRBV5-4 and TRBJ1-2; tentatively, D is TRBD1 (5 bases). The clonotype originates from a woman aged 45-60 years with COVID-19, enrolled during active disease. The specimen was peripheral blood. CDR3 amino acids: CASSQSWGDYGYTF. The CDR3, as DNA: TGTGCCAGCAGCCAGTCCTGGGGCGACTATGGCTACACCTTC. Full variable domain (rest looked up from reference TRBV5-4 and TRBJ1-2): ETGVTQSPTHLIKTRGQQVTLRCSSQSGHNTVSWYQQALGQGPQFIFQYYREEENGRGNFPPRFSGLQFPNYSSELNVNALELDDSALYLCASSQSWGDYGYTFGSGTRLTVV.